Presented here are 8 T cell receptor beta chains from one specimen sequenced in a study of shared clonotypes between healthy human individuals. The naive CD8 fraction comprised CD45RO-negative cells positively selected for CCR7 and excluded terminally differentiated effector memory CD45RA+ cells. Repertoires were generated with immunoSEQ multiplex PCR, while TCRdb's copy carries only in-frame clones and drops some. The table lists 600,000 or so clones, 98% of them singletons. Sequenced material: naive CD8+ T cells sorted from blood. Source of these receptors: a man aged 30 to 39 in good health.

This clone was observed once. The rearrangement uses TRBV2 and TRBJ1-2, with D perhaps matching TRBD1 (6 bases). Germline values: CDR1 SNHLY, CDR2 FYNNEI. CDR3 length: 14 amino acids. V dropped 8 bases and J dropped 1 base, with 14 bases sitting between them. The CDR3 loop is CASGGLHYNYGYTF. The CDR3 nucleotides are TGTGCCAGCGGGGGCCTCCACTATAACTATGGCTACACCTTC.

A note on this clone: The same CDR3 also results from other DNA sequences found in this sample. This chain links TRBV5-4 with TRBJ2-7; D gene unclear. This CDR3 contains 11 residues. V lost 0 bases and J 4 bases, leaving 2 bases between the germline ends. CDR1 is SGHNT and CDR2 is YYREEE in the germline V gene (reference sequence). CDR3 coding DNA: TGTGCCAGCAGCTTGGGGTACGAGCAGTACTTC. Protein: CASSLGYEQYF.

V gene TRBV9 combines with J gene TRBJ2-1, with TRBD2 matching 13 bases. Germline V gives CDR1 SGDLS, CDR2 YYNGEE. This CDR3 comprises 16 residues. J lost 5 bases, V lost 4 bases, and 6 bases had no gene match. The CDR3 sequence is CASSPGTSGANNEQFF. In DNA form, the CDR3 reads TGTGCCAGCAGCCCCGGGACTAGCGGGGCGAACAATGAGCAGTTCTTC. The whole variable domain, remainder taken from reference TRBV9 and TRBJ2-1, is DSGVTQTPKHLITATGQRVTLRCSPRSGDLSVYWYQQSLDQGLQFLIQYYNGEERAKGNILERFSAQQFPDLHSELNLSSLELGDSALYFCASSPGTSGANNEQFFGPGTRLTVL.

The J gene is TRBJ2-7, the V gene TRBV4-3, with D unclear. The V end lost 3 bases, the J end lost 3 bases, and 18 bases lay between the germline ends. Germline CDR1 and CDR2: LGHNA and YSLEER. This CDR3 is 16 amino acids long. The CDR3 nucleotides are TGCGCCAGCAGCCAGGATGGGTATAGTGCGAACTACGAGCAGTACTTC. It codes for CASSQDGYSANYEQYF.

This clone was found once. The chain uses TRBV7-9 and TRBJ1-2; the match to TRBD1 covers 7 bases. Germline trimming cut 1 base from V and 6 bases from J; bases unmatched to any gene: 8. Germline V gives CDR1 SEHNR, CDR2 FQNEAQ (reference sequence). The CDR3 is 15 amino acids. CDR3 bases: TGTGCCAGCAGCTTAGTCGGACAGGTGATAAATGGCTACACCTTC. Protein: CASSLVGQVINGYTF.

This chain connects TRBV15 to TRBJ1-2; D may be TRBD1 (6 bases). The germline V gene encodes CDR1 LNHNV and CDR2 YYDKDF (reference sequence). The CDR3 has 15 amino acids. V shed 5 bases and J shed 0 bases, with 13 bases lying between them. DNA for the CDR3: TGTGCCACCAGCGGGGAGGACAGTGCTAACTATGGCTACACCTTC. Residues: CATSGEDSANYGYTF.

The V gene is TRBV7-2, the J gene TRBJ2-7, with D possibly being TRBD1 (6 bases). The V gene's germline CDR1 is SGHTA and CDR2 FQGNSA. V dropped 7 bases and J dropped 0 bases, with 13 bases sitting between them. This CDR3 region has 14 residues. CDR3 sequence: CASTFDRYSYEQYF. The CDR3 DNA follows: TGTGCCAGCACCTTCGACAGGTACTCCTACGAGCAGTACTTC.

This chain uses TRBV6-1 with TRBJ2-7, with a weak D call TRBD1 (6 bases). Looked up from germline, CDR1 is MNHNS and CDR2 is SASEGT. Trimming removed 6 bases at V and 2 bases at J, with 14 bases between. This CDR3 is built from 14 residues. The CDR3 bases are TGTGCCAGCAGAGACCGGACAGCCACCTACGAGCAGTACTTC. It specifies CASRDRTATYEQYF.